Below, one TCR beta chain is given with its context. Its antigen is undetermined. Trimming took 7 bases from V and 1 from J, leaving 10 bases between them. The CDR3 runs to 13 residues. Germline CDR1 reads MNHNS; CDR2 reads SASEGT. Generated by immunoSEQ multiplex PCR, the TCRdb table keeps only in-frame clones and is missing some. The data hold some 79,000 clones, with around 94% observed a single time. The source of the sample is a study of cytomegalovirus exposure and HLA in healthy donors. Broader study findings: Cytomegalovirus-associated status was assigned to about 180 TCR beta chains. According to a subsequent analysis, TCR clusters identified in the first cohort showed a tendency to co-occur across the 110 or so validation repertoires. Cytomegalovirus status, reportedly, was diagnosed with high specificity and sensitivity by the classifier.

Sample: PBMCs. The TCR was taken from a woman in her late teens or twenties in good health and CMV-seropositive. V is TRBV6-1 and J is TRBJ1-1, with D possibly TRBD1 on 5 matching bases. The CDR3: CASNFRGNTEAFF. CDR3 sequence (DNA): TGTGCCAGCAATTTTAGGGGGAACACTGAAGCTTTCTTT.